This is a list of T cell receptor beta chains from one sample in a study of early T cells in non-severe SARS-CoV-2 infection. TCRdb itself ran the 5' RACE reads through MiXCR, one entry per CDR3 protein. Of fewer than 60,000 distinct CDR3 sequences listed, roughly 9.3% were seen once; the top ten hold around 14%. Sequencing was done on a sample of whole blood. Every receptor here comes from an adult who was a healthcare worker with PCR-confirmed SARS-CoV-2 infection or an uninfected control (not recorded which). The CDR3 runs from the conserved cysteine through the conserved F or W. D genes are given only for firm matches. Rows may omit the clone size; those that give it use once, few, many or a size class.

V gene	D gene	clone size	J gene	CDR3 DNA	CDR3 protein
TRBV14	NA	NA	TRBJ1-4	TGTGCCAGCATCTCCGCGCCAAGACCAACTAATGAAAAACTGTTTTTT	CASISAPRPTNEKLFF
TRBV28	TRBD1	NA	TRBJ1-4	TGTGCCAGCAGTGTCTCCGAGCAGGGGGCTGTGGCAACTAATGAAAAACTGTTTTTT	CASSVSEQGAVATNEKLFF
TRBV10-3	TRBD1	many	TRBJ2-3	TGTGCCATCAGCCGACAGGGCCCCCCAGATACGCAGTATTTT	CAISRQGPPDTQYF
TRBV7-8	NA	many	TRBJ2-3	TGTGCCAGCAGCCCCGGCTTACCGACCACAGATACGCAGTATTTT	CASSPGLPTTDTQYF
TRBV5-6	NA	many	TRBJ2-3	TGTGCCAGCAGCTCCCGGTGGCAGAGCACAGATACGCAGTATTTT	CASSSRWQSTDTQYF
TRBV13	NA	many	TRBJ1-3	TGTGCCAGCAGCTCACTCGCACGGTCGGGGTCCGGTGGAAACACCATATATTTT	CASSSLARSGSGGNTIYF
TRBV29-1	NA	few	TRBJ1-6	TGCTCATACAGGGCTAGGCTGGATTCACCCCTCCACTTT	CSYRARLDSPLHF
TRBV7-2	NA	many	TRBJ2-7	TGTGCCAGCAGTCGAGCGGCGTACGAGCAGTACTTC	CASSRAAYEQYF
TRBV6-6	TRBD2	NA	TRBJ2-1	TGTGCCAGCAGCGAGCGGGAGCTCACCTACAATGAGCAGTTCTTC	CASSERELTYNEQFF
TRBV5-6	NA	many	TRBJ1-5	TGTGCCAGCAGCTTATGGGCTAGCAATCAGCCCCAGCATTTT	CASSLWASNQPQHF
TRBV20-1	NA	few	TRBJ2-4	TGCAGTGCTAGACCCCGGACAATATCGGGAAACATTCAGTACTTC	CSARPRTISGNIQYF
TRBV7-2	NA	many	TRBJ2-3	TGTGCCAGCGGGATGTGGCCCACAGATACGCAGTATTTT	CASGMWPTDTQYF
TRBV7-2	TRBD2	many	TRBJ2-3	TGTGCCAGCAGCTACTACCTAGCGGGAGAATTGTATACGCAGTATTTT	CASSYYLAGELYTQYF
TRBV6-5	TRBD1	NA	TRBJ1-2	TGTGCCAGCAGTTTAGGGGGCGCCTATGGCTACACCTTC	CASSLGGAYGYTF
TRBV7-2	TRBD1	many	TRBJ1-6	TGTGCCAGCAGCTCGGGACAGGGGACTTCACCCCTCCACTTT	CASSSGQGTSPLHF
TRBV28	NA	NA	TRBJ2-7	TGTGCCAGCAGCCCGGGATCGGGGGAGGTGATGTACGAGCAGTACTTC	CASSPGSGEVMYEQYF
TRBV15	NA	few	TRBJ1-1	TGTGCCACCAGGGGGTTGAACACTGAAGCTTTCTTT	CATRGLNTEAFF
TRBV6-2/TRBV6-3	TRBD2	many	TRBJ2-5	TGTGCCAGCAGTCCGGCTGGACTAGCCCGGGAGACCCAGTACTTC	CASSPAGLARETQYF
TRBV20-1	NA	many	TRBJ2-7	TGCAGTGCTAGTGGGGCCGGGACGACCTCCTACGAGCAGTACTTC	CSASGAGTTSYEQYF
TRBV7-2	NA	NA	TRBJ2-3	TGTGCCAGCAGCTTATTCTCAGATACGCAGTATTTT	CASSLFSDTQYF
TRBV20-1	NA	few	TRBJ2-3	TGCAGTGCTAGATTTCCCAGGGGCACAGATACGCAGTATTTT	CSARFPRGTDTQYF
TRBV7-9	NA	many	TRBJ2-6	TGTGCCAGCAGCCCCCAGGGGACCGCTTTTTCTGGGGCCAACGTCCTGACTTTC	CASSPQGTAFSGANVLTF
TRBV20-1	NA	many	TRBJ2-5	TGCAGTGCTAGAGATGGTGGGAAGACCCAGTACTTC	CSARDGGKTQYF
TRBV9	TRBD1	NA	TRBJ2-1	TGTGCCAGCAGCTTCTCCTTTATCCCGGGACAGGGGCTGTATGAGCAGTTCTTC	CASSFSFIPGQGLYEQFF
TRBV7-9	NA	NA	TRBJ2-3	TGTGCCAGCAGCAGACCCCTCCGGGACGGGGTGGATACGCAGTATTTT	CASSRPLRDGVDTQYF
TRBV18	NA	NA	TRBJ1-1	TGTGCCAGCTCACCAAGGAACACTGAAGCTTTCTTT	CASSPRNTEAFF
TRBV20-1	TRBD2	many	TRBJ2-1	TGCAGTGCCCTAAGGACTAGCGGGAGGGACAATGAGCAGTTCTTC	CSALRTSGRDNEQFF
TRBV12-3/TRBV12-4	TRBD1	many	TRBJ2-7	TGTGCCAGCAGTTTAAGCTGGACAGGGACGTCCTACGAGCAGTACTTC	CASSLSWTGTSYEQYF